The rows below give T cell receptor beta chains drawn from one sample of a study of T cells in Graves' hyperthyroidism and ophthalmopathy. TCRdb re-called the multiplex PCR reads with MiXCR, one entry per CDR3 protein. The table shows hundreds of thousands of distinct CDR3 sequences, with around 38% occurring only once. The sequencing input was blood. All receptors derive from a man younger than 35 with Graves' hyperthyroidism. CDR3s leave out the opening cysteine and the closing phenylalanine or tryptophan.

V gene: TRBV12-3/TRBV12-4; J gene: TRBJ2-7; CDR3 protein: ASSTAYGFEQY
V gene: TRBV6-1; J gene: TRBJ1-1; CDR3 protein: ASDTGTQKAF
V gene: TRBV6-6; J gene: TRBJ2-5; CDR3 protein: ASSRGQPQETQY
V gene: TRBV2; J gene: TRBJ1-1; CDR3 protein: AYPGGAGGYTEAF
V gene: TRBV7-8; J gene: TRBJ1-5; CDR3 protein: ASSRDRADQPQH
V gene: TRBV5-1; J gene: TRBJ1-5; CDR3 protein: ASSSGTGGVGNQPQH
V gene: TRBV7-9; J gene: TRBJ1-2; CDR3 protein: ASSLVGASNYGYT
V gene: TRBV2; J gene: TRBJ1-1; CDR3 protein: ARGTEAF
V gene: TRBV19; J gene: TRBJ1-6; CDR3 protein: ASSITGFGSPLH
V gene: TRBV6-5; J gene: TRBJ2-5; CDR3 protein: ASSYSPGAETQY
V gene: TRBV25-1; J gene: TRBJ1-6; CDR3 protein: ASRPEGVLDSPLH
V gene: TRBV7-2; J gene: TRBJ2-2; CDR3 protein: ASSFPGLTGELF
V gene: TRBV12-3/TRBV12-4; J gene: TRBJ2-5; CDR3 protein: ASSFLRGESVGTQY
V gene: TRBV20-1; J gene: TRBJ1-4; CDR3 protein: SARHDFLVF
V gene: TRBV12-3/TRBV12-4; J gene: TRBJ1-1; CDR3 protein: ASSLRGKNTEAF
V gene: TRBV7-2; J gene: TRBJ1-4; CDR3 protein: ASSSTGATNEKLF
V gene: TRBV15; J gene: TRBJ2-7; CDR3 protein: ATSIHPGASVSYEQY
V gene: TRBV11-2; J gene: TRBJ2-2; CDR3 protein: ASRRPGGEKTGELF
V gene: TRBV20-1; J gene: TRBJ1-1; CDR3 protein: SDSPTGTGYPEAF
V gene: TRBV2; J gene: TRBJ1-1; CDR3 protein: ASNVELAGAF
V gene: TRBV5-1; J gene: TRBJ1-2; CDR3 protein: ASSQVREINYGYT
V gene: TRBV2; J gene: TRBJ1-1; CDR3 protein: ASSSLLAAF
V gene: TRBV7-3; J gene: TRBJ2-6; CDR3 protein: ASSLTPLSGANVLT
V gene: TRBV5-4; J gene: TRBJ1-6; CDR3 protein: ASSLWSPNSPLH